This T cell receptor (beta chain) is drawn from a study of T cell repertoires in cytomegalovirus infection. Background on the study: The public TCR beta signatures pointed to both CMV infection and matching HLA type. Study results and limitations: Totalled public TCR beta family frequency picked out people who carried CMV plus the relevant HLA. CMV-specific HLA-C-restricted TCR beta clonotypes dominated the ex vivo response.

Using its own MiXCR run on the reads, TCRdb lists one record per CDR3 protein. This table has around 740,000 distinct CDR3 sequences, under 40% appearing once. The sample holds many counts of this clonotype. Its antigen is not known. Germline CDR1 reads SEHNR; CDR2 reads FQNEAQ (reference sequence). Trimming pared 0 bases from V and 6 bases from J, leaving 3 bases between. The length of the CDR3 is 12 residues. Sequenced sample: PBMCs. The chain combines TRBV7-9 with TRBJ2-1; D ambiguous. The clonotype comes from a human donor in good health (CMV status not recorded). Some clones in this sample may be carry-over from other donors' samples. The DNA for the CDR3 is TGTGCCAGCAGCTTAGCCTCCAATGAGCAGTTCTTC. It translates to CASSLASNEQFF.